The 5 T cell receptor beta chains in this list originate from one sample, sequenced in a study of CD8 T cells in ankylosing spondylitis. TCRdb called the 5' RACE reads again in MiXCR, with one record for every CDR3 protein. Seen here are 200,000 to 300,000 distinct CDR3 sequences, over 9.5% observed once, and the top ten hold less than 3%. Input material: blood, either unsorted or a sorted T cell fraction (not recorded which). The receptors shown here come from a male donor with ankylosing spondylitis or in good health (not recorded which).

This clonotype was picked up many times. The V and J genes are TRBV20-1 and TRBJ2-1, with D perhaps TRBD2 (6 bases). V was shortened by 2 bases and J by 10 bases, with 9 bases between the two germline ends. From germline, CDR1 is DFQATT and CDR2 SNEGSKA (reference sequence). This CDR3 has 11 amino acids. The CDR3 here is CSARLRDEQFF. CDR3 in DNA: TGCAGTGCTAGACTGCGGGACGAGCAGTTCTTC.

This clonotype has at least ten counts. This sequence joins TRBV6-5 and TRBJ2-3; 12 bases map to TRBD1. CDR1 MNHEY and CDR2 SVGAGI come from the germline V gene. The V and J ends lost 4 bases and 5 bases, in that order; junction bases with no gene match: 13. The CDR3 consists of 18 residues. The CDR3 DNA reads TGTGCCAGCAGTTCCCCCGGGACAGGGGGCTGGCACGGAGATACGCAGTATTTT. Translation: CASSSPGTGGWHGDTQYF.

The table lists this clonotype with a few counts. The rearrangement uses TRBV11-2 and TRBJ1-1, with D hard to call. Germline V gives CDR1 SGHAT, CDR2 FQNNGV. This CDR3 is built from 17 residues. Trimming pared 2 bases from V and 0 bases from J, leaving 16 bases between. CDR3 in amino acids: CASSLIVTGSMNTEAFF. The CDR3 bases are TGTGCCAGCAGCTTAATAGTCACGGGGTCCATGAACACTGAAGCTTTCTTT.

This chain links TRBV7-9 with TRBJ2-3; D may be TRBD2 (6 bases). The CDR3 is 16 residues long. The ends were cut back, 3 bases at V and 7 bases at J, with 20 bases in the middle. Germline V gene data show CDR1 as SEHNR and CDR2 as FQNEAQ (reference sequence). CDR3 sequence: CASSLSSGLVVNTQYF. The DNA of the CDR3 is TGTGCCAGCAGCTTGAGTAGCGGCCTAGTGGTAAATACGCAGTATTTT.

V usage is TRBV6-1 and J usage is TRBJ2-2; D not certain. The V gene's germline CDR1 is MNHNS and CDR2 SASEGT. The CDR3 is 13 amino acids. Trimming removed 6 bases at V and 4 bases at J, with 9 bases between. CDR3 sequence (DNA): TGTGCCAGCAGGCGGTATATCACCGGGGAGCTGTTTTTT. Its translation: CASRRYITGELFF.